The rows below give T cell receptor beta chains drawn from one sample of a study of cytomegalovirus exposure and HLA in healthy donors. Libraries were prepared by immunoSEQ multiplex PCR; TCRdb keeps only in-frame clonotypes and omits some of them. The sample yields approximately 160,000 clones, over 60% seen once. What was sequenced was PBMCs. These receptors were collected from a male donor in good health and CMV-seronegative. Both conserved end residues are part of each CDR3. D genes are given only for firm matches. Clone sizes are given selectively: once, few, many, or a class where the clone is expanded.

D	V	size	J	CDR3	DNA
.	TRBV6-1	.	TRBJ1-2	CASSSQKTNYGYTF	TGTGCCAGCAGTAGTCAGAAAACGAACTATGGCTACACCTTC
.	TRBV7-2	.	TRBJ2-2	CASRGGGTGELFF	TGTGCCAGCCGGGGAGGGGGGACCGGGGAGCTGTTTTTT
.	TRBV5-4	.	TRBJ1-1	CASSVGRNTEAFF	TGTGCCAGCAGCGTAGGGAGGAACACTGAAGCTTTCTTT
.	TRBV19	.	TRBJ2-3	CASSIERSTDTQYF	TGTGCCAGTAGTATAGAGAGGAGCACAGATACGCAGTATTTT
.	TRBV9	.	TRBJ2-2	CASSFWTHNTGELFF	TGTGCCAGCAGCTTTTGGACACACAACACCGGGGAGCTGTTTTTT
TRBD2	TRBV5-1	.	TRBJ2-1	CASSSGLAGGNEQFF	TGCGCCAGCAGCTCCGGACTAGCGGGAGGTAATGAGCAGTTCTTC
.	TRBV30	.	TRBJ1-3	CAWSGGQGNTIYF	TGTGCCTGGAGTGGCGGACAGGGAAACACCATATATTTT
.	TRBV19	.	TRBJ2-7	CASRQGGSYEQYF	TGTGCCAGTAGGCAGGGGGGTTCCTACGAGCAGTACTTC
TRBD2	TRBV15	few	TRBJ2-3	CATSRGGTSGREDTQYF	TGTGCCACCAGCAGAGGTGGGACTAGCGGTCGCGAAGATACGCAGTATTTT
TRBD1	TRBV9	.	TRBJ1-4	CASSSRTGPNEKLFF	TGTGCCAGCAGCTCTAGGACAGGTCCCAATGAAAAACTGTTTTTT
.	TRBV6-5	.	TRBJ1-5	CASTHLTGPQHF	TGTGCCAGTACCCACCTTACAGGCCCCCAGCATTTT
.	TRBV7-6	.	TRBJ2-1	CASSGGGYNEQFF	TGTGCCAGCAGCGGTGGCGGCTACAATGAGCAGTTCTTC
TRBD2	TRBV2	few	TRBJ2-7	CASRELAGVGEQYF	TGTGCCAGCAGGGAACTAGCGGGAGTGGGCGAGCAGTACTTC
TRBD2	TRBV4-1	.	TRBJ2-1	CASSQDISSGRNEQFF	TGCGCCAGCAGCCAAGACATCTCCAGCGGGAGGAATGAGCAGTTCTTC
.	TRBV7-3	few	TRBJ2-1	CASSLGLYNEQFF	TGTGCCAGCAGCTTAGGGCTATACAATGAGCAGTTCTTC
.	TRBV5-1	.	TRBJ1-2	CASSLDITAGYTF	TGCGCCAGCAGTCTGGACATAACCGCGGGCTACACCTTC
TRBD1	TRBV29-1	.	TRBJ2-1	CSALKIQGQQFF	TGCAGCGCCCTAAAAATACAGGGGCAGCAGTTCTTC
.	TRBV21-1	.	TRBJ1-1	CASSSKKAGTGGSTEAFF	TGTGCCAGCAGCTCAAAGAAGGCCGGTACAGGGGGGAGCACTGAAGCTTTCTTT
TRBD1	TRBV19	few	TRBJ1-6	CASSPGQDSSYNSPLHF	TGTGCCAGTAGCCCAGGACAGGATAGCTCCTATAATTCACCCCTCCACTTT
.	TRBV19	.	TRBJ1-4	CASSIEWDFNEKLFF	TGTGCCAGTAGTATAGAATGGGACTTCAATGAAAAACTGTTTTTT
.	TRBV11-3	.	TRBJ2-1	CASSLGTTGMDEQFF	TGTGCCAGCAGCTTAGGAACTACAGGAATGGATGAGCAGTTCTTC
.	TRBV19	.	TRBJ2-7	CASSRGGGGPPYEQYF	TGTGCCAGTAGTCGGGGCGGGGGCGGGCCCCCCTACGAGCAGTACTTC
.	TRBV7-9	.	TRBJ2-2	CASSLGQFAELFF	TGTGCCAGCAGCTTAGGACAGTTCGCGGAGCTGTTTTTT
TRBD2	TRBV7-6	.	TRBJ2-1	CASSPLAGGDNEQFF	TGTGCCAGCAGCCCCCTAGCGGGGGGTGACAATGAGCAGTTCTTC
.	TRBV12-5	.	TRBJ2-1	CASGLTNLRGEQFF	TGTGCTAGTGGCCTTACGAACCTGCGGGGTGAGCAGTTCTTC
TRBD1	TRBV5-8	.	TRBJ2-5	CASSYGTGKETQYF	TGTGCCAGCAGCTACGGGACAGGGAAAGAGACCCAGTACTTC
TRBD2	TRBV30	few	TRBJ2-2	CAWSVRLAGAWTNTGELFF	TGTGCCTGGAGTGTACGACTAGCGGGGGCCTGGACTAACACCGGGGAGCTGTTTTTT
.	TRBV27	once	TRBJ2-3	CASSLSGQRGTDTQYF	TGTGCCAGCAGTTTATCGGGCCAGCGGGGCACAGATACGCAGTATTTT
.	TRBV6-1	.	TRBJ1-2	CASSETAGGGYGYTF	TGTGCCAGCAGTGAAACGGCCGGAGGAGGGTATGGCTACACCTTC
TRBD1	TRBV19	once	TRBJ1-5	CASSIGTGGLPPNQPQHF	TGTGCCAGTAGTATCGGAACAGGGGGTCTTCCCCCCAATCAGCCCCAGCATTTT
TRBD2	TRBV10-3	few	TRBJ2-7	CATGTSGGAQEQYF	TGTGCCACCGGGACTAGCGGGGGGGCACAAGAGCAGTACTTC
TRBD1	TRBV10-3	.	TRBJ1-1	CAISRTGADTEAFF	TGTGCCATCAGTAGGACAGGGGCGGACACTGAAGCTTTCTTT
.	TRBV30	.	TRBJ1-1	CAWSAPQQVTEAFF	TGTGCCTGGAGTGCCCCTCAACAGGTTACTGAAGCTTTCTTT
.	TRBV5-4	.	TRBJ2-7	CASSPRRGETYEQYF	TGTGCCAGCAGCCCTCGGAGGGGAGAGACCTACGAGCAGTACTTC
.	TRBV13	.	TRBJ1-1	CASSPTANTEAFF	TGTGCCAGCAGCCCCACAGCGAACACTGAAGCTTTCTTT
TRBD1	TRBV7-9	.	TRBJ1-1	CASSPGQGMNTEAFF	TGTGCCAGCAGCCCCGGACAGGGGATGAACACTGAAGCTTTCTTT
.	TRBV2	.	TRBJ2-3	CASSLGGATDTDTQYF	TGTGCCAGTAGCCTGGGGGGGGCGACAGACACAGATACGCAGTATTTT
TRBD1	TRBV19	.	TRBJ2-7	CASAGTGAYEQYF	TGTGCCAGTGCCGGGACAGGGGCCTACGAGCAGTACTTC
.	TRBV29-1	few	TRBJ1-2	CSDGRMGSDGYTF	TGCAGCGACGGGAGGATGGGATCGGATGGCTACACCTTC
TRBD2	TRBV7-2	.	TRBJ2-3	CASSLAKTSGFDTQYF	TGTGCCAGCAGCTTAGCTAAGACTAGCGGGTTTGATACGCAGTATTTT
TRBD2	TRBV28	.	TRBJ2-7	CASSKMRENEQYF	TGTGCCAGCAGCAAAATGCGGGAGAACGAGCAGTACTTC
.	TRBV30	.	TRBJ2-7	CAWSVFHEQYF	TGTGCCTGGAGTGTCTTCCACGAGCAGTACTTC
TRBD1	TRBV6-6	.	TRBJ1-1	CASSYSGQTSEAFF	TGTGCCAGCAGTTACTCGGGACAGACCTCTGAAGCTTTCTTT
.	TRBV6-6	.	TRBJ1-1	CASGGPTGTEAFF	TGTGCCAGCGGGGGCCCCACTGGGACTGAAGCTTTCTTT
.	TRBV7-2	.	TRBJ2-2	CASSLRAFTPNTGELFF	TGTGCCAGCAGCTTGCGGGCCTTTACCCCGAACACCGGGGAGCTGTTTTTT
TRBD2	TRBV25-1	.	TRBJ2-1	CASSEPSGRFNEQFF	TGTGCCAGCAGTGAACCTAGCGGGAGGTTCAATGAGCAGTTCTTC
.	TRBV18	.	TRBJ1-1	CASSLGPNTEAFF	TGTGCCAGCTCACTGGGGCCGAACACTGAAGCTTTCTTT
.	TRBV18	few	TRBJ1-1	CASSPASMNTEAFF	TGTGCCAGCTCACCAGCGAGTATGAACACTGAAGCTTTCTTT
.	TRBV7-9	.	TRBJ1-1	CSSSNLGPPITEAFF	TGTTCCAGCAGCAACCTGGGGCCCCCGATAACTGAAGCTTTCTTT
TRBD2	TRBV7-9	.	TRBJ2-7	CASSLEPSGITYEQYF	TGTGCCAGCAGCTTAGAGCCTAGCGGGATTACCTACGAGCAGTACTTC
.	TRBV5-4	.	TRBJ2-7	CASSWGGGGAYEQYF	TGTGCCAGCAGCTGGGGGGGCGGGGGTGCCTACGAGCAGTACTTC
.	TRBV20-1	.	TRBJ1-2	CSAIGIYGYTF	TGCAGTGCTATCGGGATCTATGGCTACACCTTC
.	TRBV27	.	TRBJ1-6	CASSLIAENNSPLHF	TGTGCCAGCAGTTTAATAGCGGAGAATAATTCACCCCTCCACTTT
TRBD1	TRBV6-5	.	TRBJ2-1	CASRPDRGEQFF	TGTGCCAGCAGGCCCGACAGGGGCGAGCAGTTCTTC
TRBD2	TRBV11-3	.	TRBJ2-2	CASSLAGGYGGELFF	TGTGCCAGCAGCTTAGCGGGGGGATACGGCGGGGAGCTGTTTTTT
TRBD2	TRBV9	.	TRBJ2-5	CASSVGSSGRVETQYF	TGTGCCAGCAGCGTAGGAAGTAGCGGGAGGGTTGAGACCCAGTACTTC
TRBD2	TRBV6-6	once	TRBJ2-7	CASSYYGGARPEQYF	TGTGCCAGCAGTTACTACGGGGGGGCGCGACCCGAGCAGTACTTC
TRBD2	TRBV7-3	.	TRBJ2-3	CASSSWTGGPGTQYF	TGTGCCAGCAGCAGTTGGACGGGGGGGCCCGGTACGCAGTATTTT